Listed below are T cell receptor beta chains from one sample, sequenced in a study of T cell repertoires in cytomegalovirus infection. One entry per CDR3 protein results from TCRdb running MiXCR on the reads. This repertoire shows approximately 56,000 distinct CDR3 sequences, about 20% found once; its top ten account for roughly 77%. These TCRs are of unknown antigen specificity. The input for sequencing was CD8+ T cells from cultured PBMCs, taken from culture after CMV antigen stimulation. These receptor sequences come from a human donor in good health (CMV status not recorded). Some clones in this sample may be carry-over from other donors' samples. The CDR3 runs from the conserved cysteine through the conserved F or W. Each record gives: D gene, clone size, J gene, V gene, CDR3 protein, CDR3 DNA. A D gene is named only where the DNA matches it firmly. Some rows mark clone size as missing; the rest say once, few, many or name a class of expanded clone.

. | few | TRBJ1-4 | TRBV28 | CASSPLDGSNEKLFF | TGTGCCAGCAGTCCCCTGGACGGTTCTAATGAAAAACTGTTTTTT
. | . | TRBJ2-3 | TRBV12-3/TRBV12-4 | CASSFRPAADTQYF | TGTGCCAGCAGTTTTCGGCCCGCCGCAGATACGCAGTATTTT
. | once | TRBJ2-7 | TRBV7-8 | CASSFRVPEQYF | TGTGCCAGCAGCTTTCGAGTCCCCGAGCAGTACTTC
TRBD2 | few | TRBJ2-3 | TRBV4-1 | CASSQDSGGAQDTQYF | TGCGCCAGCAGCCAGGATAGCGGGGGGGCCCAAGATACGCAGTATTTT
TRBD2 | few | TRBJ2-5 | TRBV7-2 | CASSPDTASGGQETQYF | TGTGCCAGCAGCCCTGATACGGCTAGCGGGGGCCAAGAGACCCAGTACTTC
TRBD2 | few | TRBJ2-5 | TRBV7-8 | CASSPARGGAQETQYF | TGTGCCAGCAGCCCTGCCCGGGGGGGCGCCCAAGAGACCCAGTACTTC
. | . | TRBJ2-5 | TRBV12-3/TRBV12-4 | CASTPRGGATRETQYF | TGTGCCAGCACCCCGAGGGGGGGAGCGACCAGAGAGACCCAGTACTTC
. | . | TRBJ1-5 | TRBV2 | CASSEWRSNQPQHF | TGTGCCAGCAGTGAGTGGAGGAGCAATCAGCCCCAGCATTTT
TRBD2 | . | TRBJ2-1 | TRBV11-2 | CASSFRTSGGPSNEQFF | TGTGCCAGCAGCTTTCGCACTAGCGGGGGGCCCTCGAATGAGCAGTTCTTC
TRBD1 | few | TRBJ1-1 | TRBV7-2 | CASSDRRQGAGTEAFF | TGTGCCAGCAGCGACAGACGACAGGGGGCGGGAACTGAAGCTTTCTTT
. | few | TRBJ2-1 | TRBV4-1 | CASSHPTRPNEQFF | TGCGCCAGCAGTCACCCGACTAGGCCCAATGAGCAGTTCTTC
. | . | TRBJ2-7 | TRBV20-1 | CSARDPVGHYEQYF | TGCAGTGCTAGAGATCCGGTGGGACACTACGAGCAGTACTTC
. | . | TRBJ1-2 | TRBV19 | CASSIRRGWIGYGYTF | TGTGCCAGTAGTATTCGTCGGGGGTGGATTGGCTATGGCTACACCTTC
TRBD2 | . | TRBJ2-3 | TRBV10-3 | CAISGGTRSTDTQYF | TGTGCCATCAGTGGGGGGACTAGAAGCACAGATACGCAGTATTTT
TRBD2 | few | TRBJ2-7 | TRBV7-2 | CASRSTSGSSHEQYF | TGTGCCAGCAGGTCGACTAGCGGGTCATCCCACGAGCAGTACTTC
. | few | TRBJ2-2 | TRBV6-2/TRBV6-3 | CASSYRDRYTGELFF | TGTGCCAGCAGTTACCGGGACCGCTACACCGGGGAGCTGTTTTTT
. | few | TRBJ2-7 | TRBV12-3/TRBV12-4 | CASSSASAQGLFFSYEQYF | TGTGCCAGCAGTTCGGCGAGTGCACAGGGTTTGTTCTTTTCCTACGAGCAGTACTTC
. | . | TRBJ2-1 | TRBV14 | CASSPQGVYNDEQFF | TGTGCCAGCAGCCCTCAAGGGGTTTACAACGATGAGCAGTTCTTC
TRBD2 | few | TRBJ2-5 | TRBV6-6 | CASSYGGDQETQYF | TGTGCCAGCAGTTATGGGGGGGACCAAGAGACCCAGTACTTC
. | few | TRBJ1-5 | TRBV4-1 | CASSQDPLEAPRQPQHF | TGCGCCAGCAGCCAAGATCCGCTCGAGGCGCCCAGGCAGCCCCAGCATTTT
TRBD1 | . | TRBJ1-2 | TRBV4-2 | CASSQDGTGGIYGYTF | TGTGCCAGCAGCCAAGATGGGACAGGGGGCATCTATGGCTACACCTTC
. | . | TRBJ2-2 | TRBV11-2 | CASSQGGPWGPPDTGELFF | TGTGCCAGCAGTCAAGGCGGCCCGTGGGGGCCCCCCGACACCGGGGAGCTGTTTTTT
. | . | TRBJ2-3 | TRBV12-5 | CASGLGHLPDTQYF | TGTGCTAGTGGTTTGGGCCACCTTCCAGATACGCAGTATTTT
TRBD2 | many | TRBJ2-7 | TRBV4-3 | CASSQDLAGGLLDYEQYF | TGCGCCAGCAGCCAAGATCTAGCGGGGGGGCTCCTAGATTACGAGCAGTACTTC
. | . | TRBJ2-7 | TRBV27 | CASSFQGSSYEQYF | TGTGCCAGCAGTTTTCAGGGTTCAAGCTACGAGCAGTACTTC
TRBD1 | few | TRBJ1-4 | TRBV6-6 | CASSYPPPGQGREKLFF | TGTGCCAGCAGTTACCCGCCCCCGGGACAGGGACGTGAAAAACTGTTTTTT
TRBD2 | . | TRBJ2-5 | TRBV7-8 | CASSFGSGGAKTQYF | TGTGCCAGCAGCTTCGGGAGCGGGGGGGCAAAGACCCAGTACTTC
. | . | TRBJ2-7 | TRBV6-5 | CASSGTVNYEQYF | TGTGCCAGCAGTGGGACGGTTAACTACGAGCAGTACTTC
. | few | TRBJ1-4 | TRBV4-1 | CASSQEGFGEKLFF | TGCGCCAGCAGCCAAGAGGGGTTCGGTGAAAAACTGTTTTTT
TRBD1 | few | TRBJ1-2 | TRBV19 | CASTTQGQGFGYTF | TGTGCCAGTACCACCCAGGGACAGGGCTTCGGCTACACCTTC
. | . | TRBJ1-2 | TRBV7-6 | CASSSTGSRDYGYTF | TGTGCCAGCAGCTCCACAGGGAGCCGGGACTATGGCTACACCTTC
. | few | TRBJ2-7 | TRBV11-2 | CASSPLPLQGEQYF | TGTGCCAGCAGCCCTTTACCTCTCCAGGGGGAGCAGTACTTC
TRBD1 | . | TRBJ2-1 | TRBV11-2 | CASSLDRRDRGIYNEQFF | TGTGCCAGCAGCTTAGATAGGAGGGACAGGGGGATCTACAATGAGCAGTTCTTC
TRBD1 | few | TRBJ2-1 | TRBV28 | CASSVQGARSPFF | TGTGCCAGCAGCGTACAGGGGGCGCGATCCCCGTTCTTC
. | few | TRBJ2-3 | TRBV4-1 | CASSQGEQGWTDTQYF | TGCGCCAGCAGCCAGGGCGAGCAGGGGTGGACAGATACGCAGTATTTT
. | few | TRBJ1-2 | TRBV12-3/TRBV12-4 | CASSYHDGGGYGYTF | TGTGCCAGCAGCTACCACGACGGGGGTGGCTATGGCTACACCTTC
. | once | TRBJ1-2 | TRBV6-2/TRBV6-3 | CASSALSSQVFYGYTF | TGTGCCAGCAGTGCCCTTTCGAGCCAGGTATTCTATGGCTACACCTTC
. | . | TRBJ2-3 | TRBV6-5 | CAVKADTQYF | TGTGCCGTCAAGGCAGATACGCAGTATTTT
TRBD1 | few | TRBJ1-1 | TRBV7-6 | CASSFPGGAAEFSNTEAFF | TGTGCCAGCAGCTTCCCAGGGGGCGCGGCCGAATTCTCGAACACTGAAGCTTTCTTT
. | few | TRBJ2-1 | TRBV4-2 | CASSHASGANPNEQFF | TGTGCCAGCAGCCATGCATCCGGGGCAAATCCCAATGAGCAGTTCTTC
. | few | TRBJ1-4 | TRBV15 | CATRDFHRATNEKLFF | TGTGCCACCAGGGACTTCCATCGTGCAACTAATGAAAAACTGTTTTTT
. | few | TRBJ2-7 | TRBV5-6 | CASSFSGRAYEQYF | TGTGCCAGCAGCTTTTCAGGTCGAGCTTACGAGCAGTACTTC
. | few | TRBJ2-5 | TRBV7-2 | CASSPPSETQYF | TGTGCCAGCAGCCCCCCCAGTGAGACCCAGTACTTC
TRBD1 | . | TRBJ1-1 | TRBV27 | CASSPDRGSTEAFF | TGTGCCAGCAGTCCGGACAGGGGGAGCACTGAAGCTTTCTTT
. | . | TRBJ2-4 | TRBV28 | CASSLWRQGSAKNIQYF | TGTGCCAGCAGTTTATGGCGGCAGGGGTCAGCCAAAAACATTCAGTACTTC
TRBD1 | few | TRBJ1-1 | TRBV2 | CASSEATGGTDTEAFF | TGTGCCAGCAGTGAAGCGACAGGGGGGACTGACACTGAAGCTTTCTTT
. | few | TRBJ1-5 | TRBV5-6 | CASSDSIGPQHF | TGTGCCAGCAGCGATTCCATCGGGCCCCAGCATTTT
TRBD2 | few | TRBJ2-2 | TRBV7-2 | CASSPWEGNTGELFF | TGTGCCAGCAGCCCCTGGGAGGGGAACACCGGGGAGCTGTTTTTT
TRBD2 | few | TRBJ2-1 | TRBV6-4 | CASSPLAGGYNEQFF | TGTGCCAGCAGTCCATTGGCGGGGGGCTACAATGAGCAGTTCTTC
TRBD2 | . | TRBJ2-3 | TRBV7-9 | CASSFPGGERRADTQYF | TGTGCCAGCAGCTTTCCCGGGGGGGAAAGACGAGCAGATACGCAGTATTTT
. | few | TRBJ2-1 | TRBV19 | CASSGYDEQFF | TGTGCCAGTAGTGGATACGATGAGCAGTTCTTC
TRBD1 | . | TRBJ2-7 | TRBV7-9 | CASSEQTGRTSEQYF | TGTGCCAGCAGCGAACAGACAGGGCGGACCTCCGAGCAGTACTTC
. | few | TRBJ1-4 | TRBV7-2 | CASSYHNLPGTYNEKLFF | TGTGCCAGCAGCTATCACAACTTACCGGGAACTTACAATGAAAAACTGTTTTTT
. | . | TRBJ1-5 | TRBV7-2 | CASSPGLLNQPQHF | TGTGCCAGCAGCCCAGGACTTTTAAATCAGCCCCAGCATTTT
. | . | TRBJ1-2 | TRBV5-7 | CASSFNPGPGTYGYTF | TGTGCCAGCAGCTTCAATCCGGGCCCTGGTACCTATGGCTACACCTTC
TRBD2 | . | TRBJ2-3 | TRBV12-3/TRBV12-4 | CASRRLAGLGTQYF | TGTGCCAGCAGAAGGCTAGCGGGTCTTGGTACGCAGTATTTT
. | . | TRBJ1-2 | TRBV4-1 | CASSARTDYGYTF | TGCGCCAGCAGCGCCCGGACAGACTATGGCTACACCTTC
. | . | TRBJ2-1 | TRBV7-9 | CASSPSSGTPYNEQFF | TGTGCCAGCAGCCCATCTTCCGGGACTCCCTACAATGAGCAGTTCTTC
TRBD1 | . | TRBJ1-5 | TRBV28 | CASSFGGGAPREPQHF | TGTGCCAGCAGTTTCGGAGGGGGCGCACCGAGGGAGCCCCAGCATTTT